This T cell receptor beta chain is from a study of technical replicates of blood from several donors. TCRdb's table, derived via immunoSEQ multiplex PCR, lists solely in-frame clones and lacks some. The data show 79,000 or so clones, 91% seen once. The CDR3 extends over 13 amino acids. CDR1 and CDR2 from the germline V gene are SGHAT and FQNNGV. V shed 6 bases and J 10 bases; nucleotides not matched to a gene: 7. Sequenced sample: T cells isolated from PBMCs. This chain uses TRBV11-2 with TRBJ2-1, with 9 bases that match TRBD2. This receptor was taken from a human donor in good health. CDR3 nucleotides: TGTGCCAGCAGGTTTAGCGGGAGTCGAGAGCAGTTCTTC. Amino acids: CASRFSGSREQFF.